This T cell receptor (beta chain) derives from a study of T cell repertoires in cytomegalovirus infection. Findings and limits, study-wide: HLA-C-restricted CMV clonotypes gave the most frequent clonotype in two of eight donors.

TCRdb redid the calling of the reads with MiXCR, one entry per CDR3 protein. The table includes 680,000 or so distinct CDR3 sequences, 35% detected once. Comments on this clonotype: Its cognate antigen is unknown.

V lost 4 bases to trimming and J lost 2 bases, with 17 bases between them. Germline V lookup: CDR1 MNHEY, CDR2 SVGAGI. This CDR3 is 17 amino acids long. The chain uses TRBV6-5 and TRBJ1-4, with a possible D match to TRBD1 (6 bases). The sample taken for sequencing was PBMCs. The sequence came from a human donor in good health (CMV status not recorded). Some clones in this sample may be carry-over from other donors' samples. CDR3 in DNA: TGTGCCAGCAGTTCCTCGGGGGCGTTCAGGACTAATGAAAAACTGTTTTTT. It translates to CASSSSGAFRTNEKLFF.